Listed below are T cell receptor beta chains from one sample, sequenced in a study of blood T cell repertoires in COVID-19. TCRdb keeps only in-frame clones here, not all; method: immunoSEQ multiplex PCR. The table lists around 64,000 clones, around 65% of them singletons, with 51% in the top ten. Specimen: PBMCs or T cells enriched from blood (not recorded which). These receptors were collected from a woman aged 55 to 70 who had been exposed to COVID-19. CDR3s include the opening cysteine and the closing phenylalanine or tryptophan. D genes are given only for firm matches. Size tells how often a clone was seen (once, few, many) or the class of an expanded clone, and some rows leave it out.

abundance: few
d_gene: TRBD2
v_gene: TRBV29-1
j_gene: TRBJ2-5
CDR3aa: CSAGTRLEETQYF
CDR3nt: TGCAGCGCCGGGACTAGACTTGAAGAGACCCAGTACTTC

abundance: NA
d_gene: NA
v_gene: TRBV7-2
j_gene: TRBJ1-5
CDR3aa: CASSQLSGGSNQPQHF
CDR3nt: TGTGCCAGCAGCCAACTATCCGGGGGTAGCAATCAGCCCCAGCATTTT

abundance: once
d_gene: NA
v_gene: TRBV20-1
j_gene: TRBJ1-1
CDR3aa: CSALHTEAFF
CDR3nt: TGCAGTGCCCTTCACACTGAAGCTTTCTTT

abundance: NA
d_gene: NA
v_gene: TRBV2
j_gene: TRBJ1-6
CDR3aa: CASSEVSSYNSPLHF
CDR3nt: TGTGCCAGCAGTGAAGTGAGCTCCTATAATTCACCCCTCCACTTT

abundance: NA
d_gene: NA
v_gene: TRBV27
j_gene: TRBJ1-1
CDR3aa: CAVEDTYRTEAFF
CDR3nt: TGTGCCGTAGAGGACACTTACCGCACTGAAGCTTTCTTT

abundance: few
d_gene: TRBD1
v_gene: TRBV5-1
j_gene: TRBJ1-1
CDR3aa: CASSITGTANTEAFF
CDR3nt: TGCGCCAGCAGCATTACCGGGACAGCGAACACTGAAGCTTTCTTT

abundance: NA
d_gene: TRBD1
v_gene: TRBV10-3
j_gene: TRBJ2-7
CDR3aa: CAIAGTGAYEQYF
CDR3nt: TGTGCCATAGCCGGGACAGGGGCCTACGAGCAGTACTTC

abundance: NA
d_gene: NA
v_gene: TRBV7-2
j_gene: TRBJ1-2
CDR3aa: CASSRDRTSDGYTF
CDR3nt: TGTGCCAGCAGTCGTGACAGGACTAGTGATGGCTACACCTTC

abundance: NA
d_gene: TRBD1
v_gene: TRBV25-1
j_gene: TRBJ1-6
CDR3aa: CASMPGQNSPLHF
CDR3nt: TGTGCCAGCATGCCGGGACAGAATTCACCCCTCCACTTT

abundance: few
d_gene: NA
v_gene: TRBV6-5
j_gene: TRBJ1-5
CDR3aa: CASSYGASQPQHF
CDR3nt: TGTGCCAGCAGTTACGGGGCGAGCCAGCCCCAGCATTTT

abundance: once
d_gene: NA
v_gene: TRBV25-1
j_gene: TRBJ1-2
CDR3aa: CASSQQGTYYGYTF
CDR3nt: TGTGCCAGCAGCCAGCAGGGGACCTACTATGGCTACACCTTC

abundance: NA
d_gene: TRBD1
v_gene: TRBV7-9
j_gene: TRBJ2-1
CDR3aa: CASSVGQGGGDEQFF
CDR3nt: TGTGCCAGCAGCGTAGGACAGGGAGGTGGGGATGAGCAGTTCTTC

abundance: NA
d_gene: NA
v_gene: TRBV5-1
j_gene: TRBJ1-1
CDR3aa: CASSRAGELNTEAFF
CDR3nt: TGCGCCAGCAGTAGGGCAGGGGAACTGAACACTGAAGCTTTCTTT

abundance: NA
d_gene: TRBD1
v_gene: TRBV5-1
j_gene: TRBJ2-2
CDR3aa: CAGGTGDTGELFF
CDR3nt: TGCGCCGGGGGGACAGGGGACACCGGGGAGCTGTTTTTT

abundance: NA
d_gene: TRBD2
v_gene: TRBV6-5
j_gene: TRBJ2-5
CDR3aa: CASSPGGGWRETQYF
CDR3nt: TGTGCCAGCAGTCCCGGCGGGGGGTGGCGGGAGACCCAGTACTTC

abundance: NA
d_gene: NA
v_gene: TRBV30
j_gene: TRBJ1-2
CDR3aa: CAWSDDKEYGYTF
CDR3nt: TGTGCCTGGAGTGACGATAAGGAGTATGGCTACACCTTC

abundance: once
d_gene: NA
v_gene: TRBV7-8
j_gene: TRBJ2-7
CDR3aa: CASSVGGSTYEQYF
CDR3nt: TGTGCCAGCAGCGTAGGCGGATCTACCTACGAGCAGTACTTC

abundance: NA
d_gene: NA
v_gene: TRBV7-2
j_gene: TRBJ1-4
CDR3aa: CASSLRGHNEKLFF
CDR3nt: TGTGCCAGCAGCTTACGTGGGCATAATGAAAAACTGTTTTTT

abundance: medium-sized
d_gene: NA
v_gene: TRBV16
j_gene: TRBJ1-2
CDR3aa: CASSPTYGQPDGYTF
CDR3nt: TGTGCCAGCAGCCCCACGTATGGGCAGCCGGATGGCTACACCTTC

abundance: NA
d_gene: NA
v_gene: TRBV7-8
j_gene: TRBJ2-1
CDR3aa: CASSSAQGTEQFF
CDR3nt: TGTGCCAGCAGCTCGGCGCAGGGCACTGAGCAGTTCTTC

abundance: NA
d_gene: TRBD1
v_gene: TRBV5-5
j_gene: TRBJ1-5
CDR3aa: CASSGTVSDRVINQPQHF
CDR3nt: TGTGCCAGCAGCGGGACTGTTTCCGACAGGGTTATCAATCAGCCCCAGCATTTT